This passage covers 21 T cell receptor beta chains from one sample sequenced in a study of cytomegalovirus exposure and HLA in healthy donors. The study ran its PCR with 60 Vbeta and 13 Jbeta primers. Sequenced by immunoSEQ multiplex PCR; TCRdb stores in-frame clones only, minus some. The sample carries some 130,000 clones, 74% recorded once. Sequenced input: PBMCs. All receptors derive from a male donor in good health and CMV-seronegative.

This clone was observed a single time. CDR3: CASSSPTVVTNYGYTF. The CDR3 nucleotides are TGTGCCAGCAGCTCACCGACAGTAGTCACTAACTATGGCTACACCTTC. The rearrangement uses TRBV7-9 and TRBJ1-2; possibly TRBD1 for D (5 bases). The CDR3 sequence is 16 residues long. V lost 4 bases and J 0 bases, leaving 15 bases between the germline ends. CDR1 SEHNR and CDR2 FQNEAQ come from the germline V gene (reference sequence).

The chain recombines TRBV18 with TRBJ1-2, with D perhaps matching TRBD1 (6 bases). Per the germline V gene, CDR1 is KGHSH and CDR2 is LQKENI. The CDR3 contains 15 residues. V gave up 0 bases and J gave up 2 bases, with 10 bases separating them. CDR3 amino acids: CASSPPGQGNYGYTF. The CDR3 DNA sequence: TGTGCCAGCTCACCACCGGGGCAGGGGAACTATGGCTACACCTTC.

This chain uses TRBV30 with TRBJ1-2, with unresolved D. The CDR3 extends over 11 amino acids. In germline, CDR1 is GTSNPN, CDR2 SVGIG (reference sequence). The ends were cut back, 3 bases at V and 3 bases at J, with 5 bases in the middle. The CDR3 protein is CAWRAYYGYTF. CDR3 nucleotides: TGTGCCTGGAGAGCCTACTATGGCTACACCTTC. Based on the CDR3 plus reference TRBV30 and TRBJ1-2, the full variable domain is SQTIHQWPATLVQPVGSPLSLECTVEGTSNPNLYWYRQAAGRGLQLLFYSVGIGQISSEVPQNLSASRPQDRQFILSSKKLLLSDSGFYLCAWRAYYGYTFGSGTRLTVV.

This sequence joins TRBV28 and TRBJ1-2; 9 bases agree with TRBD1. The CDR3 sequence is 15 residues long. V lost 4 bases to trimming and J lost 8 bases; unmatched junction nucleotides: 11. Germline CDR1 MDHEN, CDR2 SYDVKM. In DNA, the CDR3 is TGTGCCAGCAGTTCCCCCGGGACAGGGTTTTTGGGCTACACCTTC. It yields the protein CASSSPGTGFLGYTF.

This chain connects TRBV19 to TRBJ1-1; possibly TRBD1 for D (5 bases). V shed 5 bases and J shed 12 bases, with 16 bases lying between them. This CDR3 is built from 12 residues. Germline V lookup: CDR1 LNHDA, CDR2 SQIVND (reference sequence). The CDR3 DNA reads TGTGCCAGTAGTCAGCGTTTCGGACAAACTTTCTTT. This gives the protein CASSQRFGQTFF.

The V and J genes are TRBV5-8 and TRBJ2-1; TRBD2 agrees at 10 bases. With V trimmed by 4 bases and J by 6 bases, 4 bases remained unmatched. The CDR3 runs to 14 residues. CDR1 and CDR2 (germline): SGHTS, YDEGEE. CDR3 protein: CASSPGLASNEQFF. The CDR3, as DNA: TGTGCCAGCAGCCCGGGACTAGCGAGCAATGAGCAGTTCTTC.

This chain joins TRBV7-3 and TRBJ2-2; TRBD2 matches at 9 bases. Trimming cost V 5 bases and J 6 bases; bases outside gene matches: 7. From germline, CDR1 is SGHTA and CDR2 FQGTGA. The CDR3 length is 15 residues. In nucleotides, the CDR3 is TGTGCCAGCAGCCGACTAGCGGCCGCCCCCGGGGAGCTGTTTTTT. This translates into CASSRLAAAPGELFF. The full variable domain, in which reference TRBV7-3 and TRBJ2-2 provide the parts outside the CDR3, is GAGVSQTPSNKVTEKGKYVELRCDPISGHTALYWYRQSLGQGPEFLIYFQGTGAADDSGLPNDRFFAVRPEGSVSTLKIQRTERGDSAVYLCASSRLAAAPGELFFGEGSRLTVL.

This clone was found a few times. Here the CDR3 reads CASKGADEKLFF. The CDR3 coding sequence is TGTGCCTCCAAGGGGGCGGATGAAAAACTGTTTTTT. This rearrangement joins TRBV25-1 to TRBJ1-4; 7 bases agree with TRBD1. Germline-derived CDR1 and CDR2 are MGHDK and SYGVNS. V shed 11 bases, J shed 6 bases, and the junction held 6 bases outside the gene matches. The CDR3 extends over 12 amino acids.

V gene TRBV25-1 combines with J gene TRBJ2-2, with 8 positions matching TRBD1. Germline V gene sequence: CDR1 MGHDK, CDR2 SYGVNS. This CDR3 is 16 amino acids long. Trimming cost V 1 base and J 1 base; bases outside gene matches: 2. CDR3 bases: TGTGCCAGCAGTGAATCTGGACAGGGGAACACCGGGGAGCTGTTTTTT. This sequence encodes CASSESGQGNTGELFF.

In this sample, this clone turned up once. This chain connects TRBV4-3 to TRBJ2-7, with TRBD1 matching 9 bases. CDR3 length: 17 amino acids. V lost 3 bases and J lost 3; bases outside the gene matches: 12. CDR1 is LGHNA, CDR2 YSLEER, per germline. CDR3 in DNA: TGCGCCAGCAGCCAGGGCGTGGATCGGACAGGGGTCTACGAGCAGTACTTC. Its protein is CASSQGVDRTGVYEQYF.

The chain combines TRBV7-8 with TRBJ1-2; 7 nucleotides match TRBD1. Germline V gene data show CDR1 as SGHVS and CDR2 as FQNEAQ. The CDR3 extends over 15 amino acids. V dropped 1 base and J dropped 6; count of bases not matched to a gene: 8. The DNA of the CDR3 is TGTGCCAGCAGCTTAGGCGCAGGGGGATCGGATGGCTACACCTTC. This codes for CASSLGAGGSDGYTF.

The chain uses TRBV28 and TRBJ1-2; D remains unclear. V was cut by 3 bases and J by 14 bases, with 19 bases left in between. Germline V CDR1 and CDR2: MDHEN, SYDVKM. This CDR3 has 13 amino acids. CDR3 in amino acids: CASSLSPPYDRTF. The CDR3 DNA is TGTGCCAGCAGTTTGTCCCCCCCTTATGATCGGACCTTC.

The chain employs TRBV10-3 and TRBJ2-1; TRBD2 aligns across 11 bases. Unmatched junction bases numbered 9, after V lost 4 bases and J lost 1 base. Germline CDR1 and CDR2: ENHRY and SYGVKD. The CDR3 length is 18 residues. The DNA of the CDR3 is TGTGCCATCAGTGGAGGACTAGCGGGCCTTACATCCTACAATGAGCAGTTCTTC. This gives the protein CAISGGLAGLTSYNEQFF.

A single count supports this clone. The gene calls are TRBV15 and TRBJ1-6, with 8 bases aligning to TRBD1. With V trimmed by 0 bases and J by 6 bases, 4 bases remained unmatched. The germline V gene encodes CDR1 LNHNV and CDR2 YYDKDF (reference sequence). The CDR3 extends over 16 amino acids. CDR3: CATSRDQGARNSPLHF. CDR3 nucleotide sequence: TGTGCCACCAGCAGAGATCAGGGGGCGCGTAATTCACCCCTCCACTTT.

The chain carries TRBV5-1 and TRBJ2-7; D perhaps matches TRBD1 (6 bases). The CDR3 runs to 16 residues. Germline lookup yields CDR1 SGHRS and CDR2 YFSETQ. The V end was cut by 2 bases, the J end by 2 bases, with 17 bases between. The CDR3 DNA reads as TGCGCCAGCAGCTTCATCCCAGGGACATCTACCTACGAGCAGTACTTC. This gives the protein CASSFIPGTSTYEQYF.

The chain combines TRBV11-2 with TRBJ1-2; no definite D call. The CDR3 contains 15 residues. Germline V lookup: CDR1 SGHAT, CDR2 FQNNGV. Trimming removed 2 bases at V and 8 bases at J, with 18 bases between. Here the CDR3 DNA reads TGTGCCAGCAGCTTATCCTTGACGGGAGCGGGCGGCTACACCTTC. Its translation is CASSLSLTGAGGYTF.

This sequence joins TRBV7-2 and TRBJ2-7; 10 bases are shared with TRBD1. V lost 1 base, J lost 5 bases, and 8 bases stayed unmatched. The CDR3 has 16 residues. Germline V gene sequence: CDR1 SGHTA, CDR2 FQGNSA. CDR3 sequence: CASSLVGDRGINEQYF. CDR3 sequence (DNA): TGTGCCAGCAGCTTAGTCGGGGACAGGGGTATCAACGAGCAGTACTTC. Based on the CDR3 plus reference TRBV7-2 and TRBJ2-7, the full variable domain is GAGVSQSPSNKVTEKGKDVELRCDPISGHTALYWYRQSLGQGLEFLIYFQGNSAPDKSGLPSDRFSAERTGGSVSTLTIQRTQQEDSAVYLCASSLVGDRGINEQYFGPGTRLTVT.

V and J are TRBV7-9 and TRBJ1-6; 10 bases agree with TRBD1. Germline V gene lookup returns CDR1 SEHNR and CDR2 FQNEAQ (reference sequence). V was pared by 3 bases and J by 0 bases, with 5 bases of the junction left unmatched. The CDR3 loop spans 18 amino acids. The CDR3 sequence is CASSFWTGGSSYNSPLHF. The CDR3 DNA is TGTGCCAGCAGCTTCTGGACAGGGGGGAGCTCCTATAATTCACCCCTCCACTTT.

V and J are TRBV9 and TRBJ1-3; D not resolved. V dropped 2 bases and J dropped 4 bases, with 10 bases sitting between them. The germline gives CDR1 SGDLS, CDR2 YYNGEE. The CDR3 consists of 14 residues. CDR3: CASSVGNRGNTIYF. The CDR3 DNA is TGTGCCAGCAGCGTCGGGAACCGAGGAAACACCATATATTTT.

This rearrangement joins TRBV28 to TRBJ2-5; 9 nucleotides agree with TRBD2. The CDR3 consists of 16 residues. The trim removed 4 bases at V and 3 bases at J, leaving 9 bases unmatched. Germline loops: CDR1 MDHEN, CDR2 SYDVKM. In nucleotides, the CDR3 is TGTGCCAGCAGTTCCAGCCTAGCGGGAACAAAAGAGACCCAGTACTTC. Its protein product is CASSSSLAGTKETQYF.

V usage is TRBV5-4 and J usage is TRBJ2-7, with D possibly matching TRBD1 (5 bases). The CDR3 has 15 residues. Germline V gene lookup returns CDR1 SGHNT and CDR2 YYREEE (reference sequence). The V and J ends lost 0 bases and 0 bases respectively, with 10 bases between them. As DNA, the CDR3 is TGTGCCAGCAGCTTGGGGCAGGGTTTCTCCTACGAGCAGTACTTC. Its protein is CASSLGQGFSYEQYF.